This record looks at one TCR beta chain sequence and its context. Its antigen remains unidentified. The V gene's germline CDR1 is MDHEN and CDR2 SYDVKM. The ends were cut back, 3 bases at V and 0 bases at J, with 5 bases in the middle. The CDR3 has 13 amino acids. Assay: immunoSEQ multiplex PCR; the TCRdb copy retains only in-frame clones and omits some. Counted here are approximately 40,000 clones, 94% occurring once; the ten biggest clones make up approximately 0.13%. This entry belongs to a study of human thymus T cells. No fixed cell number was used; all available blood leukocytes supplied DNA. General study findings and limits: Usage of V and J genes appeared biased in thymic and blood repertoires.

The chain recombines TRBV28 with TRBJ1-1; D uncertain. This clonotype was sampled from a boy in the first two years of life with a congenital heart defect but otherwise immunologically healthy. Sequenced sample: blood. For the CDR3, the DNA is TGTGCCAGCAGTTTGTTGATGAACACTGAAGCTTTCTTT. Encoded protein: CASSLLMNTEAFF.